This T cell receptor beta chain stems from a study of blood T cell repertoires in COVID-19. The wider study: T cells, B-cell-depleted T cells, or PBMCs provided the cDNA or gDNA that served as material.

Trimming left V 5 bases short and J 2 bases short, with 9 bases between. CDR1 SEHNR and CDR2 FQNEAQ come from the germline V gene (reference sequence). The length of the CDR3 is 13 residues. Participant-given clinical history determined each cohort assignment. Clones were read by immunoSEQ multiplex PCR, and TCRdb kept only the in-frame ones, dropping some. The sample shows roughly 150,000 clones, around four fifths of them seen only once. What was sequenced was PBMCs or T cells enriched from blood (not recorded which). The rearrangement links TRBV7-9 to TRBJ2-5; D unclear. The clonotype originates from a man between 65 and 85 years old who had been exposed to COVID-19. CDR3 residues: CASSQTRQETQYF. CDR3 DNA: TGTGCCAGCAGCCAAACACGACAAGAGACCCAGTACTTC.